The sequence of this T cell receptor (beta chain) was determined in a study of metastatic and nonmetastatic thyroid tumors. Study-level information: Repertoire data that came from the blood and tumor or nodule tissue of malignant and benign thyroid patients were compared.

This clone was counted between two and nine times. The antigen remains undetermined. This CDR3 comprises 8 residues. The V end lost 11 bases, the J end lost 9 bases, and 8 bases lay between the germline ends. The germline V gene has CDR1 MNHNS and CDR2 SASEGT. Authors' data handling: Construction of a distant-metastasis classifier for papillary thyroid cancer relied on CDR3 differences across clinicopathological groups. MiXCR reprocessed the PCR reads for TCRdb. The V and J calls and clone size are TCRdb's, not the authors'. The data hold tens of thousands of clones, with 20% to 25% observed a single time. No treatment had been given to any patient before thyroid surgery. Overall study results and limits: As reported, TCR beta diversity in blood and tumor was significantly higher in malignant thyroid tumors than in benign nodules.

The genes are TRBV6-1 and TRBJ2-7; D is perhaps TRBD2 (6 bases). Sequenced input: tumor tissue. The sequence was collected from a female donor with papillary thyroid cancer or a benign thyroid nodule (not recorded which). Some clones in this sample may be carry-over from other donors' samples. Here the CDR3 reads CAASVQYF. CDR3 nucleotides: TGTGCCGCTAGCGTGCAGTACTTC.